This T cell receptor beta chain emerged from a study of OX40 agonist ivuxolimab in advanced cancers. This table comes from immunoSEQ multiplex PCR, and its TCRdb copy is limited to in-frame clones, with some not included. The sample has tens of thousands of clones, roughly 80% seen once. V lost 5 bases and J 3 bases, leaving 11 bases between the germline ends. CDR1 and CDR2 (germline): MDHEN, SYDVKM. This CDR3 is 14 amino acids long. The sample in question was CD4+ or CD8+ T cells sorted from blood, obtained in a trial of the OX40 agonist ivuxolimab. The chain employs TRBV28 and TRBJ1-5; possibly TRBD1 for D (5 bases). The TCR comes from an adult with an advanced solid tumor such as melanoma, head and neck, liver or kidney cancer. Here the CDR3 reads CASSLRQLNQPQHF. The CDR3 nucleotides are TGTGCCAGCAGTCTTAGACAGCTCAATCAGCCCCAGCATTTT.